This T cell receptor beta chain emerged from a study of T cell changes during pregnancy in multiple sclerosis. The data were produced by immunoSEQ multiplex PCR, yet TCRdb's version contains in-frame clones alone and is incomplete. The sample lists 45,000 to 55,000 clones, 80% to 95% occurring once. Specimen: CD4+ T cells from peripheral blood mononuclear cells, collected after pregnancy. This receptor was taken from a female donor in good health, enrolled as a control in a pregnancy study.

CDR3 amino acids: CASSLAEGNYGYTF. For the CDR3, the DNA is TGCGCCAGCAGCTTGGCCGAGGGAAACTATGGCTACACCTTC. The chain links TRBV5-1 to TRBJ1-2; unclear D gene. The CDR3 totals 14 residues. Deletions cut 0 bases from V and 2 bases from J, with 8 bases between. From germline, CDR1 is SGHRS and CDR2 YFSETQ.